The source of this T cell receptor (beta chain) is a study of blood T cells in healthy people across ages. CDR3 length: 14 amino acids. Trimming took off 4 bases at V and 4 bases at J, with 14 bases between the two ends. Germline CDR1 SGHVS, CDR2 FQNEAQ. Primers used in a second PCR of roughly 6 to 12 cycles were a sample-barcoded 5' primer and a J-beta primer mix. MiXCR, run by TCRdb on the 5' RACE reads, gives a single entry per CDR3 protein. In the table there are hundreds of thousands of distinct CDR3 sequences, roughly two fifths of which are singletons. Study results and caveats: Both naive CD4+ cell counts and diversity were greater in long-lived donors than in aged donors.

Notes on this clonotype: No antigen is known for it.

The total RNA that was extracted per sample amounted to at least 5 micrograms. Material: blood. The chain links TRBV7-8 to TRBJ2-7; a weak D match, TRBD1 (5 bases). This receptor was obtained from a man older than 75 in good health. In DNA form, the CDR3 reads TGTGCCAGCAGCTCGCAGGGTATCACTTACGAGCAGTACTTC. Amino acid sequence: CASSSQGITYEQYF.